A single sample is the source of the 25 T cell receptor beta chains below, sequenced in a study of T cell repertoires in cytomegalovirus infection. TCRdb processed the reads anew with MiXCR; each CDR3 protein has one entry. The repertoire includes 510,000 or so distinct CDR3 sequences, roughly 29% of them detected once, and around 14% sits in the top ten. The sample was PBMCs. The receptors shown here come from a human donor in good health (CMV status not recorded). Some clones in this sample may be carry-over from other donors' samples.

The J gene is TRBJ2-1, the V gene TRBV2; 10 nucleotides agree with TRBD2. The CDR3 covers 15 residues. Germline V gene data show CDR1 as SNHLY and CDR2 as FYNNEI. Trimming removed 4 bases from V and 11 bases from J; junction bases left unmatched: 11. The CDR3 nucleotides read TGTGCCAGCAGTGTTGAAACTAGCGGGACGGTGAAGCAGTTCTTC. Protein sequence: CASSVETSGTVKQFF.

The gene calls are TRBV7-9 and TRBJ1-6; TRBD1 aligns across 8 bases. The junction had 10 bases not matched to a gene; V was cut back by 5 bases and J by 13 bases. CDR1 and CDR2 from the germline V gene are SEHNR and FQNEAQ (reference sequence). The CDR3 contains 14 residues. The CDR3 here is CASSLQGGLSPLHF. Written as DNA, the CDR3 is TGTGCCAGCAGCCTACAGGGGGGATTATCGCCCCTCCACTTT.

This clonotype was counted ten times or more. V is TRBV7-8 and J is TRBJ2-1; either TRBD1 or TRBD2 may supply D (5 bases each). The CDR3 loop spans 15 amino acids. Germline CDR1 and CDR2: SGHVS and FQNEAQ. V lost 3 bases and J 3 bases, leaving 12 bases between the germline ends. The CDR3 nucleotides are TGTGCCAGCAGCTTTGGGACCCATGGCTACAATGAGCAGTTCTTC. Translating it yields CASSFGTHGYNEQFF.

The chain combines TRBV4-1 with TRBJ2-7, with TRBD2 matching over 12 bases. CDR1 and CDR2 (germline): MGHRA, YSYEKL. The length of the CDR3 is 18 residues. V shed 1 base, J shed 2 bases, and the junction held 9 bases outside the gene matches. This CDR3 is CASSQVASGRAPPYEQYV. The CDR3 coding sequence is TGCGCCAGCAGCCAAGTTGCTAGCGGGAGGGCCCCACCCTACGAGCAGTACGTC.

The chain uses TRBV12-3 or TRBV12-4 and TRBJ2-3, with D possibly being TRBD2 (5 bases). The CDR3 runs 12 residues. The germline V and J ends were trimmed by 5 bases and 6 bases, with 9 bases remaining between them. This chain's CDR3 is CASSQDWDTQYF. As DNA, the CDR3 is TGTGCCAGCAGTCAGGACTGGGATACGCAGTATTTT.

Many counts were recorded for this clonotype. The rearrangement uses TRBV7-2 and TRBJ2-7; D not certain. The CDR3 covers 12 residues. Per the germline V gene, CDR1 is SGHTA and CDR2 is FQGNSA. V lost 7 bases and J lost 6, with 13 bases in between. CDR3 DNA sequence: TGTGCCAGCACCCCACGGGTGGGCGAGCAGTACTTC. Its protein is CASTPRVGEQYF.

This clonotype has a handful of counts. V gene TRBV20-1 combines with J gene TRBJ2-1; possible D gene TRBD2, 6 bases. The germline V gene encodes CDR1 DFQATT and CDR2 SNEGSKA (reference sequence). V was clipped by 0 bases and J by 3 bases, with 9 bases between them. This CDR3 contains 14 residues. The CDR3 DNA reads TGCAGTGCTAGAGATGGGCGGGACTACAATGAGCAGTTCTTC. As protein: CSARDGRDYNEQFF.

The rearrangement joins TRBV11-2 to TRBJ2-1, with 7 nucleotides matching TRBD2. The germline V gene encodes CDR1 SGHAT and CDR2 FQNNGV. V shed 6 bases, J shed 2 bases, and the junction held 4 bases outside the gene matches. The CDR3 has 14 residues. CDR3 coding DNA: TGTGCCAGCAGACGGGAGGCCCCCTACAATGAGCAGTTCTTC. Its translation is CASRREAPYNEQFF.

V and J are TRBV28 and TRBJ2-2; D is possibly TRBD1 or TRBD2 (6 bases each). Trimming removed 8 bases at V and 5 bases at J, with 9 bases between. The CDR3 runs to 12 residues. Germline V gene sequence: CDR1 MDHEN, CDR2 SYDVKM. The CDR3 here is CASGGRTGELFF. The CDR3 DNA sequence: TGTGCCAGCGGGGGGCGGACCGGGGAGCTGTTTTTT.

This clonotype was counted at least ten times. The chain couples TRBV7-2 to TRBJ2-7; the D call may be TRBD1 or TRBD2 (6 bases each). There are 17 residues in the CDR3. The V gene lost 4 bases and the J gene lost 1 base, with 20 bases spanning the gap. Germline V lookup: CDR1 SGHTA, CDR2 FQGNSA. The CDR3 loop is CASSSTGPGAKSYEQYF. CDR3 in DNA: TGTGCCAGCAGCTCAACAGGGCCGGGGGCGAAGTCCTACGAGCAGTACTTC.

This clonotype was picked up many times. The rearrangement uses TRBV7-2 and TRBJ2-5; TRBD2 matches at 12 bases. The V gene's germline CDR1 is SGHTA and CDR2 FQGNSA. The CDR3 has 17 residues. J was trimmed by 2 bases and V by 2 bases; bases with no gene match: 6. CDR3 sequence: CASSLWLAGGSQETQYF. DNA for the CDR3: TGTGCCAGCAGCTTATGGCTAGCGGGAGGGTCTCAAGAGACCCAGTACTTC. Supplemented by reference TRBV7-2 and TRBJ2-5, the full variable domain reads GAGVSQSPSNKVTEKGKDVELRCDPISGHTALYWYRQSLGQGLEFLIYFQGNSAPDKSGLPSDRFSAERTGGSVSTLTIQRTQQEDSAVYLCASSLWLAGGSQETQYFGPGTRLLVL.

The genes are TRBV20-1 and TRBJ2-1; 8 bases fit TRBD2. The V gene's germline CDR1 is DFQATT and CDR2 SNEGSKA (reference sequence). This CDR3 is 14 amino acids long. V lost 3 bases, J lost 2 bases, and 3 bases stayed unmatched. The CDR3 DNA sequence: TGCAGTGCTAGTAGGGGACTAGCCTACAATGAGCAGTTCTTC. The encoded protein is CSASRGLAYNEQFF.

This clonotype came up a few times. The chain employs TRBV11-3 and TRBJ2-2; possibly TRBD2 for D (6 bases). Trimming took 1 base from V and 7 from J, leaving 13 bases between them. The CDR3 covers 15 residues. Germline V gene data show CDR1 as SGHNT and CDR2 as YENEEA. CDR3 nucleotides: TGTGCCAGCAGCTTAGGCGCGGGGCCGGGCGGGGAGCTGTTTTTT. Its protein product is CASSLGAGPGGELFF.

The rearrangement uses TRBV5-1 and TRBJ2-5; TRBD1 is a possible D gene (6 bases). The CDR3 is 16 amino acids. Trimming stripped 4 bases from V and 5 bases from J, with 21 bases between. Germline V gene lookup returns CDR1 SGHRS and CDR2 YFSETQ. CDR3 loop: CASSLTAGTKGETQYF. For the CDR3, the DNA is TGCGCCAGCAGCCTCACCGCCGGGACAAAGGGGGAGACCCAGTACTTC.

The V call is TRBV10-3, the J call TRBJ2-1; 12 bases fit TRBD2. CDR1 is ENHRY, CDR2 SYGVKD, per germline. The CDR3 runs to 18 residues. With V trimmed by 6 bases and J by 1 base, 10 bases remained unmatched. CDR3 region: CAIRGKTSGSRSYNEQFF. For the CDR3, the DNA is TGTGCCATCAGAGGAAAGACTAGCGGGAGTAGGTCCTACAATGAGCAGTTCTTC.

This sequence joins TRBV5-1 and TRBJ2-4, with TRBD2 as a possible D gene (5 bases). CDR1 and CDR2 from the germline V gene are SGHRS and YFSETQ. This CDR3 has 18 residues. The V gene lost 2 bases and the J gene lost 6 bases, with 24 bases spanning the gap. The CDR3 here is CASSLFRGVAGAGNIQYF. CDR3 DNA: TGCGCCAGCAGCTTATTTCGGGGAGTGGCGGGCGCCGGAAACATTCAGTACTTC.

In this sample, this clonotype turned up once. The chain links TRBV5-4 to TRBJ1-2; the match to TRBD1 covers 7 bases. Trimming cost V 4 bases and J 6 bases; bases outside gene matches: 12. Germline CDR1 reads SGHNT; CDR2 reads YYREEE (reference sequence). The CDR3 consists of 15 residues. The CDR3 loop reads CASSIPTGRGDGYTF. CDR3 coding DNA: TGTGCCAGCAGCATCCCTACGGGCAGGGGGGATGGCTACACCTTC.

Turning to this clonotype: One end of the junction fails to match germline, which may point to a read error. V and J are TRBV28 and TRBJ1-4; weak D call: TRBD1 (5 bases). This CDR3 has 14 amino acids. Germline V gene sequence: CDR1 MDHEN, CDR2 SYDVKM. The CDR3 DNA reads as TGTGCCAACAGTTTTGTTCAGGGAAATGAAAAACTGTTTTTT. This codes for CANSFVQGNEKLFF.

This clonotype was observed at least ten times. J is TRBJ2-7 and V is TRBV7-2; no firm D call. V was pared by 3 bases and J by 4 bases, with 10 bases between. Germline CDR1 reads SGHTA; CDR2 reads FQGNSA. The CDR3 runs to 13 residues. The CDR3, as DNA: TGTGCCAGCAGCTTGGACCCTGGGTACGAGCAGTACGTC. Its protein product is CASSLDPGYEQYV.

The DNA of the CDR3 is TGCAGTGCTAGGGCGACAGTCTCTGGAAACACCATATATTTT. The encoded protein is CSARATVSGNTIYF. This chain links TRBV20-1 with TRBJ1-3, with a possible D match to TRBD1 (5 bases). V lost 3 bases, J lost 0 bases, and 9 bases lay in between. This CDR3 comprises 14 residues. Germline-derived CDR1 and CDR2 are DFQATT and SNEGSKA (reference sequence).

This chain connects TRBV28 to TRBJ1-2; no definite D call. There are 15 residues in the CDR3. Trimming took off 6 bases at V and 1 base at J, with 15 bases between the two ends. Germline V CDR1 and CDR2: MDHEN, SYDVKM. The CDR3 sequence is CASSSPLTNNYGYTF. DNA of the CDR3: TGTGCCAGCAGCTCCCCTTTGACAAATAACTATGGCTACACCTTC.

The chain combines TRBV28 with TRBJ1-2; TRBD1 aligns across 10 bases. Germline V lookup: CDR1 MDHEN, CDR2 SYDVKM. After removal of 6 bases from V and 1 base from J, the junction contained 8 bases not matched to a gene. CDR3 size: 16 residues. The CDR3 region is CASRPRGTGVNYGYTF. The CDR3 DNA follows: TGTGCCAGCAGGCCACGCGGGACAGGGGTTAACTATGGCTACACCTTC.

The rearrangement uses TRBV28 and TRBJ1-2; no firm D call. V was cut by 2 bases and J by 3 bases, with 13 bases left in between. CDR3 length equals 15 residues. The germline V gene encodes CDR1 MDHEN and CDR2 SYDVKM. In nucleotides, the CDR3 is TGTGCCAGCAGTTTAGACCATGGGGTAGACTATGGCTACACCTTC. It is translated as CASSLDHGVDYGYTF.

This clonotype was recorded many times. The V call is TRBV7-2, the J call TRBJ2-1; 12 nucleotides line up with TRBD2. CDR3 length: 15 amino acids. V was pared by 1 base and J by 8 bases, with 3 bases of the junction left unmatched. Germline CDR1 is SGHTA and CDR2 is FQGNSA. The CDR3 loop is CASSLGPSGRDEQFF. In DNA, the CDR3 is TGTGCCAGCAGCTTAGGGCCTAGCGGGAGGGATGAGCAGTTCTTC. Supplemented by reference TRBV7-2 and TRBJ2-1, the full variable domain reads GAGVSQSPSNKVTEKGKDVELRCDPISGHTALYWYRQSLGQGLEFLIYFQGNSAPDKSGLPSDRFSAERTGGSVSTLTIQRTQQEDSAVYLCASSLGPSGRDEQFFGPGTRLTVL.

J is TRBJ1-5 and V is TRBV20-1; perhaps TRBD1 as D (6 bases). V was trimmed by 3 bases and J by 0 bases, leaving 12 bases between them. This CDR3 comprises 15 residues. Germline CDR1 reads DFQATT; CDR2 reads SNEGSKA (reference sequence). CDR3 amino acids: CSARDRQYSNQPQHF. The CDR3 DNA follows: TGCAGTGCTAGGGACAGACAGTATAGCAATCAGCCCCAGCATTTT.